The subject of this entry is one T cell receptor (beta chain). This sample was included in a study of blood T cell repertoires in COVID-19. Background on the study: Researchers got acute and convalescent COVID-19 samples from the United States, Italy and Spain.

Trimming left V 7 bases short and J 7 bases short, with 14 bases between. CDR1 and CDR2 (germline): MNHEY, SVGAGI. The CDR3 is made up of 13 amino acids. Only in-frame clones appear in the TCRdb table, and some are missing; sequencing was by immunoSEQ multiplex PCR. Of roughly 250,000 clones listed, 65% to 85% were seen once; the top ten hold around 3.6%. This rearrangement joins TRBV6-5 to TRBJ1-5; D might be TRBD1 (5 bases). Sample: peripheral blood. This sequence was found in a woman aged 40 to 50 with active or convalescent COVID-19. The CDR3 DNA follows: TGTGCCAGCAATTTTGGGGCCGGGCAGCCCCAGCATTTT. Translation: CASNFGAGQPQHF.